One sample yielded the 21 T cell receptor beta chains listed below, sequenced in a study of blood T cell repertoires in COVID-19. The table came from immunoSEQ multiplex PCR; TCRdb's copy has only in-frame clones and leaves some out. The data show 150,000 to 170,000 clones, about four fifths seen once. Input material: peripheral blood. These receptors came from a woman aged 55-70 years with acute or convalescent COVID-19.

The rearrangement joins TRBV7-7 to TRBJ1-4, with D maybe TRBD1 (6 bases). Trimming pared 2 bases from V and 4 bases from J, leaving 11 bases between. The CDR3 sequence is 15 residues long. Germline V gene data show CDR1 as SSHAT and CDR2 as FNYEAQ (reference sequence). The CDR3 sequence is CASSLKRGHNEKLFF. The CDR3 DNA follows: TGTGCCAGCAGCTTAAAGAGGGGACATAATGAAAAACTGTTTTTT.

This rearrangement joins TRBV15 to TRBJ1-5; D perhaps matches TRBD1 (5 bases). The CDR3 is 15 amino acids. From germline, CDR1 is LNHNV and CDR2 YYDKDF (reference sequence). V was shortened by 0 bases and J by 5 bases, with 11 bases between the two germline ends. The CDR3 sequence is CATSRDGTGDQPQHF. Written as DNA, the CDR3 is TGTGCCACCAGCAGAGACGGAACAGGAGATCAGCCCCAGCATTTT.

The V gene is TRBV24-1, the J gene TRBJ1-4, with 9 nucleotides matching TRBD1. Germline values: CDR1 KGHDR, CDR2 SFDVKD. Trimming at V came to 8 bases and at J to 2 bases, leaving 14 bases not matched to a gene. This CDR3 spans 18 amino acids. This CDR3 is CATNPNQPGTGTNEKLFF. CDR3 DNA: TGTGCCACCAACCCAAATCAACCCGGGACAGGGACTAATGAAAAACTGTTTTTT.

The chain has TRBV2 and TRBJ2-3, with D tentatively TRBD2 (6 bases). With 6 bases removed from V and 0 bases from J, the gap between germline ends came to 16 bases. The CDR3 is 16 amino acids. In germline, CDR1 is SNHLY, CDR2 FYNNEI. CDR3 sequence reads: CASSGSGTLSTDTQYF. CDR3 in DNA: TGTGCCAGCAGCGGTAGCGGAACCCTCAGCACAGATACGCAGTATTTT.

The chain joins TRBV25-1 to TRBJ1-5; 9 nucleotides align to TRBD1. The V segment lost 6 bases and the J segment 7 bases; nucleotides outside the gene matches: 10. CDR1 is MGHDK, CDR2 SYGVNS, per germline. This CDR3 has 15 residues. In nucleotides, the CDR3 is TGTGCCAGCAGGTCCGGGACAGGGCCTCGGCAGCCCCAGCATTTT. This sequence encodes CASRSGTGPRQPQHF.

The rearrangement uses TRBV27 and TRBJ1-2; D possibly corresponds to TRBD1 (6 bases). The V end was cut by 3 bases, the J end by 7 bases, with 18 bases between. The germline V gene encodes CDR1 MNHEY and CDR2 SMNVEV (reference sequence). The CDR3 contains 15 residues. CDR3 loop: CASSFSFRGGGGYTF. CDR3 DNA sequence: TGTGCCAGCAGTTTTTCATTCCGGGGGGGCGGTGGCTACACCTTC.

This chain connects TRBV7-2 to TRBJ2-4; 8 bases fit TRBD2. V was pared by 5 bases and J by 9 bases, with 9 bases of the junction left unmatched. The CDR3 has 14 residues. The germline CDR1 and CDR2 sequences are SGHTA and FQGNSA. CDR3 DNA sequence: TGTGCCAGCAGCCCGTCGGGGGGGTGGGGCATTCAGTACTTC. Amino acid sequence: CASSPSGGWGIQYF.

The rearrangement uses TRBV7-9 and TRBJ1-2, with TRBD1 matching over 7 bases. V dropped 4 bases and J dropped 7; count of bases not matched to a gene: 9. Germline CDR1 is SEHNR and CDR2 is FQNEAQ (reference sequence). CDR3 length equals 14 residues. The CDR3 sequence is CASSSRQGGSGYTF. DNA of the CDR3: TGTGCCAGCAGCTCCCGACAGGGTGGGTCTGGCTACACCTTC.

The chain employs TRBV18 and TRBJ1-2, with 7 bases identical to TRBD1. CDR3 size: 16 residues. Germline V gives CDR1 KGHSH, CDR2 LQKENI. The ends lost 5 bases at V and 0 bases at J; junction bases unmatched: 9. Written as DNA, the CDR3 is TGTGCCAGCTCAGCCCGGGACAGCTCGGCTAACTATGGCTACACCTTC. Translating it yields CASSARDSSANYGYTF.

The chain employs TRBV11-2 and TRBJ1-2; no firm D call. Deletions cut 5 bases from V and 8 bases from J, with 9 bases between. CDR3 size: 11 residues. CDR1 is SGHAT and CDR2 is FQNNGV in the germline V gene. The CDR3 protein is CASSQRHGYTF. The CDR3 DNA reads as TGTGCCAGCAGCCAAAGACACGGCTACACCTTC.

In its sample, this clone was seen a few times. The gene calls are TRBV3-1 (or the pseudogene TRBV3-2) and TRBJ1-2; D gene ambiguous. This CDR3 has 14 residues. The V and J ends lost 0 bases and 12 bases respectively, with 17 bases between them. Germline CDR1 reads LGHDT; CDR2 reads YNNKEL (reference sequence). The CDR3 sequence: CASSQEPVPEVHTF. CDR3 bases: TGTGCCAGCAGCCAAGAACCTGTTCCGGAGGTCCACACCTTC.

This clone was seen once. The chain recombines TRBV28 with TRBJ1-2, with 7 nucleotides matching TRBD1. CDR1 is MDHEN and CDR2 is SYDVKM in the germline V gene. The J segment lost 4 bases and the V segment lost 6 bases, leaving 8 bases of the junction unmatched. CDR3 length: 14 residues. Here the CDR3 reads CASSPPGQAYGYTF. CDR3 nucleotide sequence: TGTGCCAGCAGCCCGCCCGGACAGGCCTATGGCTACACCTTC.

The V gene is TRBV19, the J gene TRBJ2-1; D gene uncertain. Per the germline V gene, CDR1 is LNHDA and CDR2 is SQIVND (reference sequence). V was clipped by 7 bases and J by 5 bases, with 6 bases between them. CDR3 length: 11 amino acids. The CDR3 DNA sequence: TGTGCCAGTATTTCGGACAATGAGCAGTTCTTC. It is translated as CASISDNEQFF.

In DNA, the CDR3 is TGTGCCAGCAGCCCCGGGACAGGGCAGTTCGACTATGGCTACACCTTC. It codes for CASSPGTGQFDYGYTF. This chain links TRBV7-2 with TRBJ1-2; 9 bases agree with TRBD1. V shed 5 bases and J 3 bases; nucleotides not matched to a gene: 10. This CDR3 has 16 amino acids. In germline, CDR1 is SGHTA, CDR2 FQGNSA.

The CDR3 reads CAWSVRGYNEQFF. The CDR3 bases are TGTGCCTGGAGTGTACGGGGGTACAATGAGCAGTTCTTC. The chain employs TRBV30 and TRBJ2-1; weak D call: TRBD2 (6 bases). Germline V lookup: CDR1 GTSNPN, CDR2 SVGIG (reference sequence). The CDR3 has 13 residues. V was clipped by 0 bases and J by 4 bases, with 7 bases between them.

This clone was picked up one time. The chain links TRBV6-2 or TRBV6-3 to TRBJ1-1, with 8 bases aligning to TRBD1. This CDR3 region has 14 residues. The V segment lost 3 bases and the J segment 12 bases; nucleotides outside the gene matches: 12. Germline CDR1 MNHEY, CDR2 SVGEGT. CDR3: CASSYDARQGKTFF. DNA of the CDR3: TGTGCCAGCAGTTATGATGCAAGACAGGGGAAAACTTTCTTT.

This chain connects TRBV5-1 to TRBJ2-1; tentatively, D is TRBD1 (6 bases). Germline V gives CDR1 SGHRS, CDR2 YFSETQ. Trimming stripped 0 bases from V and 4 bases from J, with 8 bases between. The CDR3 spans 14 residues. The CDR3 loop reads CASSLGQVYNEQFF. DNA for the CDR3: TGCGCCAGCAGCTTGGGACAGGTGTACAATGAGCAGTTCTTC.

V is TRBV5-5 and J is TRBJ1-2, with TRBD1 as a possible D gene (5 bases). This CDR3 is 14 amino acids long. Germline values: CDR1 SGHKS, CDR2 YYEKEE (reference sequence). Trimming cost V 3 bases and J 2 bases, with 11 bases left between them. CDR3 sequence reads: CASSSLSGNYGYTF. The DNA for the CDR3 is TGTGCCAGCAGCTCGCTTTCAGGGAACTATGGCTACACCTTC.

J is TRBJ1-2 and V is TRBV5-1; 9 bases agree with TRBD1. V was clipped by 0 bases and J by 5 bases; unmatched bases: 5. CDR1 is SGHRS and CDR2 is YFSETQ in the germline V gene. The CDR3 totals 15 residues. The CDR3 region is CASSLAGGTGYGYTF. CDR3 sequence (DNA): TGCGCCAGCAGCTTGGCCGGGGGGACAGGGTATGGCTACACCTTC. The full variable domain, in which reference TRBV5-1 and TRBJ1-2 provide the parts outside the CDR3, is KAGVTQTPRYLIKTRGQQVTLSCSPISGHRSVSWYQQTPGQGLQFLFEYFSETQRNKGNFPGRFSGRQFSNSRSEMNVSTLELGDSALYLCASSLAGGTGYGYTFGSGTRLTVV.

The CDR3 bases are TGTGCCAGCATACAGGGGGATTCCCACATATATTTT. It yields the protein CASIQGDSHIYF. The J gene is TRBJ1-3, the V gene TRBV12-3 or TRBV12-4; 8 positions match TRBD1. The CDR3 extends over 12 amino acids. J was trimmed by 12 bases and V by 7 bases; bases with no gene match: 8.

The chain employs TRBV29-1 and TRBJ2-7; D gene ambiguous. The CDR3 consists of 13 residues. V shed 6 bases and J shed 3 bases, with 15 bases lying between them. The germline gives CDR1 SQVTM, CDR2 ANQGSEA. The CDR3 sequence: CSVPGQLGYEQYV. CDR3 bases: TGCAGCGTGCCTGGGCAGTTGGGCTACGAGCAGTACGTC.